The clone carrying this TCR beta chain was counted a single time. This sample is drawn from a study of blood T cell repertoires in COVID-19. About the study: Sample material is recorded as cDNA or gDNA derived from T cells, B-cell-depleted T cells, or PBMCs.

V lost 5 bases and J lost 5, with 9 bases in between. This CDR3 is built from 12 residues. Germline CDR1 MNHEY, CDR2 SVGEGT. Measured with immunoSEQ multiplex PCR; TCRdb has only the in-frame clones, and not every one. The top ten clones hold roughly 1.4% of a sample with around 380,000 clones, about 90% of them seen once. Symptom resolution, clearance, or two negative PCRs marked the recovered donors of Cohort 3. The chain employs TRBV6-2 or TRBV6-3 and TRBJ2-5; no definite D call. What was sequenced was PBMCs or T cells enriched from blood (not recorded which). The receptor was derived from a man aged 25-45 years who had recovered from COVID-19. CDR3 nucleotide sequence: TGTGCCAGCAGTCAAACTTGGGAGACCCAGTACTTC. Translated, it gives CASSQTWETQYF.